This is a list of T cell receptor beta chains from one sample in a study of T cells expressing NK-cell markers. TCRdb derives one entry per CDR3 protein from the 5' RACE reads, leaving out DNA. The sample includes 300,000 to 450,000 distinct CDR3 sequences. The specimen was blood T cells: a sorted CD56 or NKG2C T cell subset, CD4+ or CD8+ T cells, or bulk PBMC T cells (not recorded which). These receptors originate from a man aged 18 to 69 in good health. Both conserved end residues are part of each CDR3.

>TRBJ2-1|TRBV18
CASSQLAGGFAYNEQFF
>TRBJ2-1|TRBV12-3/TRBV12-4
CASSAGLAGAPYRNEQFF
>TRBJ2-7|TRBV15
CATTMNGGEQYF
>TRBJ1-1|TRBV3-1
CASSLTGESTEAFF
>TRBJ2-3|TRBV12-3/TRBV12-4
CASSTGTGKQYF
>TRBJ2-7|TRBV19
CASSTGSEPYEQYF
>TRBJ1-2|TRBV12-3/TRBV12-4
CASSPSPGQVISYTF
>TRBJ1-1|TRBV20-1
CSAREGTKNTEAFF
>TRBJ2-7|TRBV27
CASSSRGRGYEQYF
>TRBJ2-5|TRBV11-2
CASSLSQGVEGQETQYF
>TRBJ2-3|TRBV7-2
CASSLNRGGPRYF
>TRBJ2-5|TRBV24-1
CATSPERGGLETQYF
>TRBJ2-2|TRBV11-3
CASSPGGGRPGELFF
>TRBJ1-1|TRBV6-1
CASSVDWVGNTEAFF
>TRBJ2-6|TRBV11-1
CASSSTQGRGSGANVLTF
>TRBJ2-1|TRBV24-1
CATAGWGYEQFF
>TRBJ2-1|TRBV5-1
CASTGKGANPYNEQFF
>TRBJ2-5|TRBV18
CASSRSWTGEETQYF
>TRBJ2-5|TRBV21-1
CASITLRGGPQETQYF
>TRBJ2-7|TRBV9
CTSSQLSGGYEEQYF